The T cell receptor (beta chain) under discussion was sequenced for a study of neurological immune-mediated disorders (dated by TCRdb to the late 2010s). Broadly, across the study: Peripheral blood TCR-beta repertoires from patients with HTLV-I-associated myelopathy (HAM/TSP), patients with multiple sclerosis, and healthy controls were compared in the study using UMI-based sequencing. The approximately 99 TCR-beta libraries included longitudinal samples, technical triplicates and paired sorted CD4+ and CD8+ T-cell subsets alongside PBMC samples. Longitudinal HAM/TSP and healthy donors were sampled at 3 time-points each (about 3-40 month intervals). Of the roughly 68 subjects in the cohort, around 14 were HAM/TSP patients, around 34 were multiple sclerosis patients, and around 20 were healthy controls. What the research found in general, with its limitations: The highest TCR clonal expansion was observed in HAM/TSP patients, whereas the lowest was observed in MS patients, even when compared with healthy controls. Expanded clones from different subjects shared no identical CDR3 amino acid sequences, which suggests that TCR-beta repertoires were private in all groups.

Trimming removed 5 bases from V and 5 bases from J; the gene matches leave 11 bases unexplained. CDR1 DFQATT and CDR2 SNEGSKA are derived from the germline V gene (reference sequence). The CDR3 holds 14 amino acids from the cysteine to the phenylalanine. Only CDR3 DNA remains: 42 bases, in frame from the first base. The time point label, as the study defines it: longitudinal time-point 1 (baseline). For unsorted PBMC libraries, 2 million PBMCs were used after storage in RNAlater at -80 degrees C until RNA extraction. Peripheral blood was subjected to Ficoll-Hypaque density gradient centrifugation to isolate PBMCs, which were then cryopreserved in liquid nitrogen. This clonotype was counted many times. The clone's antigen remains unknown. Base qualities were left out, and no much larger clone turns up one base away. To synthesize cDNA, template-switch 5'RACE was performed with a primer carrying a 10-nucleotide random unique molecular identifier so that each TCR transcript was tagged. Over 170 million TCR-beta sequences, covering 15-18 subjects, were produced in each sequencing run. Total RNA was extracted with the RNeasy kit. The KAPA Real-time Library Amplification kit was used to amplify TCR-beta VDJ regions with primers targeting the TCR constant region and the 5'RACE anchor. Sample indexes and Illumina adaptors were added in a first PCR, and a second PCR then increased library yield. After Ampure bead purification, the roughly 650 bp TCR product was size-selected on a 2% E-gel SizeSelection system. Library quality was checked on a Bioanalyzer, concentration was measured with Qubit, and libraries were quantified with the Kapa Library Quantification kit before pooling. Libraries were sequenced paired-end 2 x 150 bp on an Illumina HiSeq 2500. To increase sequence diversity, about 24-32% phiX was spiked into each library pool. Under the source paper's analysis protocol: The quality-filtered reads were processed with the UMI-based MiGEC pipeline, whose error correction step removed more than 85% of the raw TCR sequences. IMGT germline references were used for alignment of VDJ genes, and clonotypes were defined by a unique CDR3 amino acid sequence together with V-J genes. VDJtools evaluated clonal expansion, Shannon diversity and CDR3 relatedness (CalcPairwiseDistances, ClusterSamples); CLCbio workbench built phylogenetic trees. Using coefficient-of-variation modelling across technical triplicates, the study counted a clone as expanded if it had at least 8 unique UMIs. TCRdb took the public reads, trimmed them with fastp at Q25, ran MiXCR for clone calling and kept in-frame beta chains. Identical CDR3 protein sequences are pooled into one entry, listed with their most common genes and DNA. TCRdb's processing, not the authors', yielded these V and J calls. The sample records 71,000 or so distinct CDR3 sequences, about 13% of which are singletons. 3.5% to 5.5% of the sample lies in the top ten.

This TCR was sampled from a female donor with HTLV-1-associated myelopathy (HAM/TSP). The sequenced sample consisted of PBMCs. The chain couples TRBV20-1 to TRBJ2-5; TRBD1 lines up with 7 middle nucleotides. The nucleotide sequence is given as TGCAGTGCTCATACTACAGGGGCTAGGGAGACCCAGTACTTC. Translated, this gives CSAHTTGARETQYF.